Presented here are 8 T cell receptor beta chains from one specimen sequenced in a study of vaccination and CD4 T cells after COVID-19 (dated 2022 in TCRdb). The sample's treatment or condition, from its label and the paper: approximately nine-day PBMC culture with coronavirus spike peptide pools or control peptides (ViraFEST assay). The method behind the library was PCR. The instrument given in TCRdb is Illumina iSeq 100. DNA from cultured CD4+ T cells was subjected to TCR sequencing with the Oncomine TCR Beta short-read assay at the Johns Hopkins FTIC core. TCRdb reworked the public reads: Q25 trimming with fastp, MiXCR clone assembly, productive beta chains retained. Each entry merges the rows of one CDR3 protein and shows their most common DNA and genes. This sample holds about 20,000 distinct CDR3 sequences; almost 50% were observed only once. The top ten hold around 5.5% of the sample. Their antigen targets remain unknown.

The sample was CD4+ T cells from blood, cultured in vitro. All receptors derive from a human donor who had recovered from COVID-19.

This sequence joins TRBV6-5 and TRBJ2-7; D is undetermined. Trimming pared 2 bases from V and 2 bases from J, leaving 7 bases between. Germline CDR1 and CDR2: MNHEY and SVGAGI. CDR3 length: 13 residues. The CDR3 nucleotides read TGTGCCAGCAGTTACAGGGTCCCCTACGAGCAGTACTTC. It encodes CASSYRVPYEQYF.

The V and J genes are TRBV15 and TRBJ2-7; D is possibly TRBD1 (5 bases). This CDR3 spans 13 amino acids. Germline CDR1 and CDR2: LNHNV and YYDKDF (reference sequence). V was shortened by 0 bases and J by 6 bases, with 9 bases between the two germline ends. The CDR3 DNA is TGTGCCACCAGCAGAGATCATGACAGCGAGCAGTACTTC. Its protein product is CATSRDHDSEQYF. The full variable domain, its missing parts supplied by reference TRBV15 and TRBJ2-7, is DAMVIQNPRYQVTQFGKPVTLSCSQTLNHNVMYWYQQKSSQAPKLLFHYYDKDFNNEADTPDNFQSRRPNTSFCFLDIRSPGLGDTAMYLCATSRDHDSEQYFGPGTRLTVT.

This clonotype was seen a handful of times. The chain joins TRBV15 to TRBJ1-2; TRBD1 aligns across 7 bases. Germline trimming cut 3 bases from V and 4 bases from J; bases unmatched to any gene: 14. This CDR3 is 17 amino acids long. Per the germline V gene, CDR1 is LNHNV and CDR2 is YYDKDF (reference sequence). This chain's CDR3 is CATSRGTDTSWAYGYTF. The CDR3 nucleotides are TGTGCCACCAGCAGGGGGACAGATACTTCTTGGGCCTATGGCTACACCTTC.

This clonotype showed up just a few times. CDR3 nucleotides: TGCAGTGCTAGAGTAGGGACAGGAATATATCAGCCCCAGCATTTT. It codes for CSARVGTGIYQPQHF. The chain is built from TRBV20-1 and TRBJ1-5; 8 positions agree with TRBD1. The germline gives CDR1 DFQATT, CDR2 SNEGSKA (reference sequence). V lost 1 base to trimming and J lost 5 bases; unmatched junction nucleotides: 7. CDR3 size: 15 residues.

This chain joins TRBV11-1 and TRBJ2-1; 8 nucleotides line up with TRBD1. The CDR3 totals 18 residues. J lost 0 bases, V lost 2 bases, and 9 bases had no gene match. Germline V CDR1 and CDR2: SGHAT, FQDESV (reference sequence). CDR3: CASSLRGAGGRSYNEQFF. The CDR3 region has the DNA TGTGCCAGCAGCTTAAGAGGGGCAGGGGGCCGCTCCTACAATGAGCAGTTCTTC.

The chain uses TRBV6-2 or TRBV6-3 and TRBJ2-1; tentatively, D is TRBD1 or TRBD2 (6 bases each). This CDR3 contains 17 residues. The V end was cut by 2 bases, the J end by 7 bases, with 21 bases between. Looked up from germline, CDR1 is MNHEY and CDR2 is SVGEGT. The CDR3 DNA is TGTGCCAGCAGTTACGGTACGGTCGGGAGAGGGGGGAATGAGCAGTTCTTC. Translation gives CASSYGTVGRGGNEQFF.

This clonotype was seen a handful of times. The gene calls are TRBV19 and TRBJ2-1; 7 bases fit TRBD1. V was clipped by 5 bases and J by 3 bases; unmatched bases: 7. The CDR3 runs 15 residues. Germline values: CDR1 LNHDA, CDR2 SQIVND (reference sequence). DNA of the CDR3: TGTGCCAGTAGTTCCGGTCAGGGGGTCTACAATGAGCAGTTCTTC. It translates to CASSSGQGVYNEQFF.

Written as DNA, the CDR3 is TGTGCCAGCAGTGTAACGTTGGGCTCAGGAAACACCATATATTTT. Protein sequence: CASSVTLGSGNTIYF. The rearrangement uses TRBV2 and TRBJ1-3; D gene unclear. Germline values: CDR1 SNHLY, CDR2 FYNNEI. This CDR3 contains 15 residues. Trimming took 4 bases from V and 4 from J, leaving 14 bases between them.